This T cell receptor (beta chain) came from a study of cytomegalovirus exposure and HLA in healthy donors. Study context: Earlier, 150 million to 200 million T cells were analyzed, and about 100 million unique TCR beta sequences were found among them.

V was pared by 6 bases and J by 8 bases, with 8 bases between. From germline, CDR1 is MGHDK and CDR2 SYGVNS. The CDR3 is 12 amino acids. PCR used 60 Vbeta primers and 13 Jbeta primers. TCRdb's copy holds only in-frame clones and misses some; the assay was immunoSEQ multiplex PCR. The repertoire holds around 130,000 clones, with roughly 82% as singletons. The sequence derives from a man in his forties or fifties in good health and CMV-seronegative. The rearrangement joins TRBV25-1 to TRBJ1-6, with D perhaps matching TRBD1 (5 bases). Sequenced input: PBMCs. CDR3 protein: CASRQVDSPLHF. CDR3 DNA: TGTGCCAGCAGACAGGTCGATTCACCCCTCCACTTT.